The clone carrying this T cell receptor beta chain was detected ten times or more. Its specificity is unknown. This entry is derived from a study of response to subunit inactivated influenza vaccine. General study points: The authors put forward the suggestion that each seasonal influenza vaccination may bring in only a limited number of new T cells.

From the RT-PCR reads, TCRdb called clonotypes with MiXCR, one entry per CDR3 protein. The sample holds 400,000 to 650,000 distinct CDR3 sequences, roughly 7.9% seen once. This CDR3 region has 16 residues. Per germline, CDR1 SGHTA and CDR2 FQGNSA. The ends were cut back, 5 bases at V and 1 base at J, with 14 bases in the middle. The source was PBMCs from blood, collected 23 to 25 months after vaccination. V and J are TRBV7-2 and TRBJ2-2; tentatively, D is TRBD1 (5 bases). The receptor's source is a man aged 50-75 years who received an inactivated influenza vaccine. CDR3 coding DNA: TGTGCCAGCAGCCAACAGGTCGGGTTGAACACCGGGGAGCTGTTTTTT. This codes for CASSQQVGLNTGELFF.